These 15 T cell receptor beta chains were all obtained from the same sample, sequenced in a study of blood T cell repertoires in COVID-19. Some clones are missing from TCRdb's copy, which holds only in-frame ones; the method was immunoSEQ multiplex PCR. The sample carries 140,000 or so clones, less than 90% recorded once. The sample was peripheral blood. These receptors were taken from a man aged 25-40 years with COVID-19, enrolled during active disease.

The CDR3 DNA follows: TGTGCCAGCAGCCTGCAGACTAGCGGTTTCTCCTACGAGCAGTACTTC. Amino acid sequence: CASSLQTSGFSYEQYF. The rearrangement joins TRBV5-4 to TRBJ2-7, with TRBD2 matching over 9 bases. The CDR3 spans 16 residues. V shed 4 bases and J 0 bases; nucleotides not matched to a gene: 8. In germline, CDR1 is SGHNT, CDR2 YYREEE (reference sequence).

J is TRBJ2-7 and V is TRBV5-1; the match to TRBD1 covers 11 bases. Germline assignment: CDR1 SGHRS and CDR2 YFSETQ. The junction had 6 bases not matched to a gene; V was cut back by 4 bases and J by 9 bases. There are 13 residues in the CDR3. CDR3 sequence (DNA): TGCGCCAGCAGCCCGGGGACAGGGGGTCTGCAGTACTTC. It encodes CASSPGTGGLQYF. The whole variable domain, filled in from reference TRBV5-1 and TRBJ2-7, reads KAGVTQTPRYLIKTRGQQVTLSCSPISGHRSVSWYQQTPGQGLQFLFEYFSETQRNKGNFPGRFSGRQFSNSRSEMNVSTLELGDSALYLCASSPGTGGLQYFGPGTRLTVT.

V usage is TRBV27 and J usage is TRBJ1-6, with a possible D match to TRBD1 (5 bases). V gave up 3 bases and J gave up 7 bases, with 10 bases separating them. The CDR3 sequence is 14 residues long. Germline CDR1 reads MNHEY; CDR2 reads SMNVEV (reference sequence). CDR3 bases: TGTGCCAGCAGTTTTCAGGGATCGAATTCACCCCTCCACTTT. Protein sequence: CASSFQGSNSPLHF.

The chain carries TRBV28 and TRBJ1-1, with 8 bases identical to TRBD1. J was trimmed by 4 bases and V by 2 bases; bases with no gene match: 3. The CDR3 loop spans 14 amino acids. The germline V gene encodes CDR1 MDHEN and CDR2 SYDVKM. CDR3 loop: CASSLETGATEAFF. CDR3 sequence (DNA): TGTGCCAGCAGTTTAGAGACAGGGGCCACTGAAGCTTTCTTT.

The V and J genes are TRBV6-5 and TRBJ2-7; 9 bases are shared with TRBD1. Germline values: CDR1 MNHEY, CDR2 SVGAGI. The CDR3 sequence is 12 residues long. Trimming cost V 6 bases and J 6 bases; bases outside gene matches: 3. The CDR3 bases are TGTGCCAGCAGGGGACAGGGTGGCGAGCAGTACTTC. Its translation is CASRGQGGEQYF.

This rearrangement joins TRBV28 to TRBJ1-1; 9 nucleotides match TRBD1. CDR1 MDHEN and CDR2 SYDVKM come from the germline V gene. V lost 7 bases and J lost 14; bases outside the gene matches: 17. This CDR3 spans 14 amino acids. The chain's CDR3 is CASIVSVGTGRRFF. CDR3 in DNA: TGTGCCAGCATTGTTTCTGTTGGGACAGGGAGGAGGTTCTTT.

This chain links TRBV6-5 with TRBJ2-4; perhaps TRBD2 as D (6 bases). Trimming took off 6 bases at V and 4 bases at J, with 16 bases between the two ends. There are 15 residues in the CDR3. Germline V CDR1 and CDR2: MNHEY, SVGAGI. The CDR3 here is CASRWDLTSKNIQYF. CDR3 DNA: TGTGCCAGCAGATGGGACCTGACTAGTAAAAACATTCAGTACTTC.

CDR3 nucleotide sequence: TGTGCCAGCAGCTTAGCTGGGAACAGGTCGGGGCGGGGCTATGGCTACACCTTC. Protein sequence: CASSLAGNRSGRGYGYTF. This rearrangement joins TRBV7-6 to TRBJ1-2; tentatively, D is TRBD1 (5 bases). Germline CDR1 SGHVS, CDR2 FNYEAQ. The CDR3 spans 18 residues. Trimming shortened V by 0 bases and J by 4 bases, and 21 bases separated the two germline ends. Combining the CDR3 with reference TRBV7-6 and TRBJ1-2 gives the whole variable domain GAGVSQSPRYKVTKRGQDVALRCDPISGHVSLYWYRQALGQGPEFLTYFNYEAQQDKSGLPNDRFSAERPEGSISTLTIQRTEQRDSAMYRCASSLAGNRSGRGYGYTFGSGTRLTVV.

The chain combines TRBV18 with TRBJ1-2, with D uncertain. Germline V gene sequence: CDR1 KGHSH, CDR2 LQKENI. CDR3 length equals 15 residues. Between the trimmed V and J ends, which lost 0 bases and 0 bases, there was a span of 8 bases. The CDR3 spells CASSPPARTNYGYTF. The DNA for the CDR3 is TGTGCCAGCTCACCACCGGCCAGGACTAACTATGGCTACACCTTC.

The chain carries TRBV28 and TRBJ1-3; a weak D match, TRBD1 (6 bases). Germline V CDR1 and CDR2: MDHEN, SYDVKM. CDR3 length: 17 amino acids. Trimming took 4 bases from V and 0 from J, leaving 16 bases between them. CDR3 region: CASSSPPGGYSGNTIYF. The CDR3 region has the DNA TGTGCCAGCAGTTCCCCACCGGGGGGCTACTCTGGAAACACCATATATTTT.

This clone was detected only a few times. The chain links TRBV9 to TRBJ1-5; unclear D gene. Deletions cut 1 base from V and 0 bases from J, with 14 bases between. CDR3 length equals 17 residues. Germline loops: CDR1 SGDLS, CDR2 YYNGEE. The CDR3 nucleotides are TGTGCCAGCAGCGTATCCCCACAGCAACATAGCAATCAGCCCCAGCATTTT. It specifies CASSVSPQQHSNQPQHF.

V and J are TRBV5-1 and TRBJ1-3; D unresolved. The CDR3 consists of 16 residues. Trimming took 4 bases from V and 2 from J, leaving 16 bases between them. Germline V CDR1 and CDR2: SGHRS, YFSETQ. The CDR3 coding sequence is TGCGCCAGCAGCACCTTCGGCCCGAGGGCTGGAAACACCATATATTTT. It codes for CASSTFGPRAGNTIYF.

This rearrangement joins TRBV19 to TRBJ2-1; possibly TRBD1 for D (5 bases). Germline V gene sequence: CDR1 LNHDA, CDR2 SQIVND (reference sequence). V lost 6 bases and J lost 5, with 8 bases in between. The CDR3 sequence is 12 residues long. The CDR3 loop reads CASRPGNNEQFF. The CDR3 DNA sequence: TGTGCCAGTAGACCAGGGAACAATGAGCAGTTCTTC. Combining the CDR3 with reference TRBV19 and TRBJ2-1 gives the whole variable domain DGGITQSPKYLFRKEGQNVTLSCEQNLNHDAMYWYRQDPGQGLRLIYYSQIVNDFQKGDIAEGYSVSREKKESFPLTVTSAQKNPTAFYLCASRPGNNEQFFGPGTRLTVL.

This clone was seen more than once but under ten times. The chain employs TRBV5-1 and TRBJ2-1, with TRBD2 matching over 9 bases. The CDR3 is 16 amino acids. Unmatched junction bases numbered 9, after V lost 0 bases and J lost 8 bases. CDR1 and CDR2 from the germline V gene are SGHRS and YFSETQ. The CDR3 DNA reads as TGCGCCAGCAGCTTGGCCAGTGGCGGGAGGGCCGATGAGCAGTTCTTC. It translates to CASSLASGGRADEQFF.

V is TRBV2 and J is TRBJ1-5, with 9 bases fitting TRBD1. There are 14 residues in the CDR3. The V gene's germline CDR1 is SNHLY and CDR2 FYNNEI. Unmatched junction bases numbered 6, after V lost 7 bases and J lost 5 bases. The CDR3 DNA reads TGTGCCAGCACCTCGGACAGGGGTCATCAGCCCCAGCATTTT. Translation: CASTSDRGHQPQHF.